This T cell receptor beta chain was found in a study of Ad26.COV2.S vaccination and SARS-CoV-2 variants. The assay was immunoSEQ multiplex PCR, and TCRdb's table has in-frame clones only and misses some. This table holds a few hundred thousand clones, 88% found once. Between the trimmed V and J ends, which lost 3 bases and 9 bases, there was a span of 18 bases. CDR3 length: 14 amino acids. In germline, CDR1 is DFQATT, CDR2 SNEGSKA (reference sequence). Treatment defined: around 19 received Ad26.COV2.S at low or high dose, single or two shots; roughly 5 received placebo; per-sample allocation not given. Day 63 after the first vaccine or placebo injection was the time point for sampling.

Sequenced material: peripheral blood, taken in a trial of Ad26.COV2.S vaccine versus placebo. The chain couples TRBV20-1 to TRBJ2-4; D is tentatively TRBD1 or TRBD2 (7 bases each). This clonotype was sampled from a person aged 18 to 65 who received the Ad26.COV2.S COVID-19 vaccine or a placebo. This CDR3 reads CSASRPGGVSIQYF. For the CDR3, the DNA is TGCAGTGCTAGTAGGCCAGGGGGGGTATCCATTCAGTACTTC.